This T cell receptor (beta chain) was documented in a study of cytomegalovirus exposure and HLA in healthy donors. Overall study findings and caveats: 164 TCR beta chains were listed as cytomegalovirus-associated.

As regards this clone: Its target is unknown.

V lost 4 bases and J 2 bases, leaving 12 bases between the germline ends. The CDR3 is made up of 15 amino acids. Germline CDR1 and CDR2: SGDLS and YYNGEE. Some clones are missing from TCRdb's copy, which holds only in-frame ones; the method was immunoSEQ multiplex PCR. The sample has 100,000 to 150,000 clones, approximately 85% seen once. Specimen: PBMCs. V is TRBV9 and J is TRBJ2-2; perhaps TRBD2 as D (5 bases). This TCR was recovered from a young man in good health and CMV-seronegative. The CDR3 is CASSPGNSNTGELFF. As DNA, the CDR3 is TGTGCCAGCAGCCCCGGGAATTCTAACACCGGGGAGCTGTTTTTT.